This T cell receptor beta chain stems from a study of blood T cells in healthy people across ages (dated by TCRdb to between 2015 and 2017). For context, the study as a whole: In model experiments, roughly one uniquely barcoded TCR beta cDNA molecule per two T cells was captured by template switching. Age-related changes in TCR beta repertoire diversity were measured in the study by deep sequencing normalized with unique cDNA molecular identifiers. The donors were split into four age groups: young (average 16 years), middle-aged (about 40), aged (roughly 68) and long-lived (over 80). To avoid experimental bias, donors of different ages were randomly spread across the sequencing lanes. Two additional independent replicas of 1 million unique cDNA reads from the same blood draw were analyzed for two donors (one aged 18 to 30 and one aged 80 or older).

Systemically healthy Caucasian individuals from Russia, 35 to 50 in total and aged about 6 to 95 years, were included as donors. Ten milliliters of peripheral blood were drawn from each donor into EDTA-treated Vacutainer tubes. PBMCs were isolated by Ficoll-Paque density-gradient centrifugation, with at least 6 million obtained per sample. Total RNA was extracted from PBMCs with Trizol reagent, with at least 5 micrograms obtained per sample. The percentages of naive CD45RAhigh/CD27high T cells were determined by flow cytometry on a PBMC aliquot from every donor. Library construction relied on 5' RACE. TCRdb records Illumina HiSeq 2500 as the sequencer. A second roughly 6 to 12 cycle PCR used a sample-barcoded 5' primer and a J-beta primer mix. Each TCR beta cDNA molecule received a unique molecular identifier from a template-switch 5' adaptor carrying 12 random nucleotides. At least 3 million CDR3-containing paired-end reads were obtained from each sample. First-strand cDNA synthesis was performed from all RNA using the Mint cDNA synthesis kit, with priming by a TRBC-specific oligonucleotide. Following uracil-DNA glycosylase treatment, all cDNA underwent a first 18-cycle PCR with the universal primers M1SS and BC2_uni_R. The original pipeline was this. Normalization of each sample was performed by random selection of 1 million high-quality reads, each carrying a distinct molecular identifier. Instead of being binned into consensus sequences, reads with shared molecular identifiers were discarded. CDR3 identification, clonotype clustering and error correction used MiTCR with a Q25 quality threshold and the strictest error-elimination algorithm. Lower-bound total TCR beta diversity was estimated with a nonparametric unseen species model using Euler transformation. TCRdb handled the public reads itself, with Q25 trimming in fastp and clone calling in MiXCR, and kept productive beta chains. Every entry covers one CDR3 protein and lists the most common genes and DNA from its rows. TCRdb, rather than the study authors, made the V and J calls. The sample yields about 800,000 distinct CDR3 sequences; 58% were counted once. The ten largest make up over 20% of the sample.

Here is what the overall study found, with its caveats: Compared with the aged group, the long-lived group had more naive CD4+ T cells, fewer expanded clones and increased TCR diversity, a pattern suggesting age selection. Observed TCR beta diversity per million T cells fell roughly linearly with age, and a significant reduction was already apparent by age roughly 40. Estimates of total diversity from one million sequenced T cells were regarded as lower bounds and underestimates. Because the CMV infection status of the donors was unknown, age-related changes in expanded clonotypes may potentially have been confounded. Observed TCR beta diversity correlated strongly with the percentage of naive T cells measured by flow cytometry. Since profiling was done on bulk unsorted PBMCs, naive and antigen-experienced compartments could not be conclusively compared.

Points on this clonotype: Its antigen is still unknown. The sample holds no much larger clone one base away, and base qualities are not on file.

The CDR3 contains 17 residues, cysteine and phenylalanine counted. Here the CDR3 DNA is all that survives: 51 bases in frame from base 1. V is trimmed back by 1 base and J by 2 bases, and the junction contains 8 bases that no gene match accounts for. For CDR1 and CDR2, the germline V gene (reference sequence) lists LGHDT and YNNKEL. The sample comprised blood. The V and J segments used are TRBV3-1 and TRBJ2-7; 10 bases in the junction line up with TRBD2. This TCR came from a man aged 25 to 40 in good health. The DNA reads TGTGCCAGCAGCCAAGCGGGAAGCGGGAGGGATACCTACGAGCAGTACTTC. Protein translation: CASSQAGSGRDTYEQYF.